This entry lists 22 T cell receptor beta chains sequenced from one sample in a study of T cells in Graves' hyperthyroidism and ophthalmopathy. Amplification targeted TCR beta CDR3 regions from RNA transcripts. The primer set for the first-round RT-PCR of the TCR CDR3 was HTBI. TCRdb re-called the multiplex PCR reads with MiXCR, one entry per CDR3 protein. The sample records around 380,000 distinct CDR3 sequences, roughly 14% being singletons. The specimen was blood. The receptors come from a man aged 25 to 40 with Graves' hyperthyroidism that later progressed to Graves' ophthalmopathy.

This clonotype was counted at least ten times. The chain recombines TRBV27 with TRBJ2-7; perhaps TRBD1 as D (6 bases). Trimming took off 5 bases at V and 2 bases at J, with 16 bases between the two ends. The germline V gene has CDR1 MNHEY and CDR2 SMNVEV (reference sequence). CDR3 length: 15 amino acids. CDR3 loop: CASSPPRTDPYEQYF. The CDR3 nucleotides are TGTGCCAGCAGTCCACCCAGGACAGATCCCTACGAGCAGTACTTC.

This clonotype was seen ten or more times. The chain uses TRBV7-2 and TRBJ1-5, with D hard to call. V was cut by 1 base and J by 1 base, with 2 bases left in between. The CDR3 runs to 13 residues. The germline V gene has CDR1 SGHTA and CDR2 FQGNSA. The CDR3 protein is CASSLVSNQPQHF. The CDR3 DNA is TGTGCCAGCAGCTTAGTGAGCAATCAGCCCCAGCATTTT. Supplemented by reference TRBV7-2 and TRBJ1-5, the full variable domain reads GAGVSQSPSNKVTEKGKDVELRCDPISGHTALYWYRQSLGQGLEFLIYFQGNSAPDKSGLPSDRFSAERTGGSVSTLTIQRTQQEDSAVYLCASSLVSNQPQHFGDGTRLSIL.

The genes are TRBV7-3 and TRBJ1-1, with a tentative D call TRBD1 (5 bases). Germline CDR1 reads SGHTA; CDR2 reads FQGTGA. This CDR3 has 15 residues. V was cut by 5 bases and J by 0 bases, with 13 bases left in between. The CDR3, as DNA: TGTGCCAGCAGCCCCCACGGGGGGGTGAACACTGAAGCTTTCTTT. Translated: CASSPHGGVNTEAFF.

V is TRBV20-1 and J is TRBJ1-5, with D maybe TRBD1 (6 bases). Trimming stripped 4 bases from V and 4 bases from J, with 23 bases between. The CDR3 totals 17 residues. Germline V gene sequence: CDR1 DFQATT, CDR2 SNEGSKA (reference sequence). Written as DNA, the CDR3 is TGCAGTGCTATTAACCAGGACAGAAGGGCACCTAATCAGCCCCAGCATTTT. This gives the protein CSAINQDRRAPNQPQHF.

At least ten counts were recorded for this clonotype. This chain links TRBV6-5 with TRBJ2-7; no clear D gene. Trimming took 0 bases from V and 3 from J, leaving 15 bases between them. Germline lookup yields CDR1 MNHEY and CDR2 SVGAGI. CDR3 length: 16 residues. The CDR3 region is CASSYSSRLGGYEQYF. The CDR3 bases are TGTGCCAGCAGTTACTCTTCCCGCTTGGGTGGCTACGAGCAGTACTTC.

This clonotype was counted at least ten times. The chain has TRBV7-8 and TRBJ2-1; TRBD1 aligns across 10 bases. Trimming at V came to 7 bases and at J to 8 bases, leaving 11 bases not matched to a gene. CDR1 is SGHVS and CDR2 is FQNEAQ in the germline V gene. The CDR3 has 15 residues. The CDR3 DNA is TGTGCCAGCAATCCATCCCGGGACAGGGGCTATGAGCAGTTCTTC. This sequence encodes CASNPSRDRGYEQFF. Complete variable domain (other parts from reference TRBV7-8 and TRBJ2-1): GAGVSQSPRYKVAKRGQDVALRCDPISGHVSLFWYQQALGQGPEFLTYFQNEAQLDKSGLPSDRFFAERPEGSVSTLKIQRTQQEDSAVYLCASNPSRDRGYEQFFGPGTRLTVL.

At least ten counts were recorded for this clonotype. V and J are TRBV12-3 or TRBV12-4 and TRBJ1-4; TRBD1 matches 7 bases. Trimming took 4 bases from V and 5 from J; bases not matched to a gene: 1. This CDR3 comprises 13 residues. The CDR3 nucleotides read TGTGCCAGCAGTTGGGACAGAAATGAAAAACTGTTTTTT. Translated, it gives CASSWDRNEKLFF.

This clonotype was recorded a few times. This chain links TRBV4-1 with TRBJ1-5, with unresolved D. CDR3 length equals 13 residues. Germline V gene sequence: CDR1 MGHRA, CDR2 YSYEKL. V was cut by 2 bases and J by 5 bases, with 7 bases left in between. This CDR3 is CASSQQSDQPQHF. CDR3 sequence (DNA): TGCGCCAGCAGCCAACAGAGCGATCAGCCCCAGCATTTT.

This clonotype occurred many times. The V gene is TRBV6-1, the J gene TRBJ1-4; D gene unclear. Deletions cut 7 bases from V and 7 bases from J, with 10 bases between. The germline CDR1 and CDR2 sequences are MNHNS and SASEGT. The CDR3 extends over 12 amino acids. The CDR3 DNA sequence: TGTGCCAGCATAGGATGGGGTGAAAAACTGTTTTTT. This translates into CASIGWGEKLFF.

Ten or more counts support this clonotype. The chain has TRBV28 and TRBJ1-5; TRBD1 is a possible D gene (5 bases). Germline lookup yields CDR1 MDHEN and CDR2 SYDVKM. Trimming removed 6 bases at V and 7 bases at J, with 22 bases between. This CDR3 is 16 amino acids long. The CDR3 here is CASSSWTLGGGQPQHF. The CDR3 DNA sequence: TGTGCCAGCAGCTCCTGGACCCTGGGGGGGGGGCAGCCCCAGCATTTT.

This clonotype has ten or more counts. This chain links TRBV9 with TRBJ2-1, with 9 bases identical to TRBD2. With V trimmed by 6 bases and J by 8 bases, 9 bases remained unmatched. This CDR3 is built from 14 residues. Germline CDR1 and CDR2: SGDLS and YYNGEE. CDR3 sequence reads: CASTSGTSTHEQFF. The CDR3 bases are TGTGCCAGCACCTCTGGGACTAGCACCCATGAGCAGTTCTTC.

Ten or more counts support this clonotype. The chain carries TRBV28 and TRBJ2-7; D not certain. With 7 bases removed from V and 0 bases from J, the gap between germline ends came to 10 bases. This CDR3 is built from 13 residues. Looked up from germline, CDR1 is MDHEN and CDR2 is SYDVKM. The CDR3 coding sequence is TGTGCCAGCACCTCGGGCAGCTCCTACGAGCAGTACTTC. Translated, it gives CASTSGSSYEQYF.

There are many counts of this clonotype. The chain recombines TRBV7-9 with TRBJ2-1; perhaps TRBD1 as D (7 bases). CDR1 SEHNR and CDR2 FQNEAQ come from the germline V gene (reference sequence). The V end was cut by 7 bases, the J end by 14 bases, with 18 bases between. CDR3 length: 12 residues. The CDR3 DNA follows: TGTGCCAGCACCCTTGATCAGGGGGGCGAGTTCTTC. Its translation: CASTLDQGGEFF.

V and J are TRBV19 and TRBJ2-3; 8 bases map to TRBD2. The germline V gene encodes CDR1 LNHDA and CDR2 SQIVND (reference sequence). Germline trimming cut 0 bases from V and 3 bases from J; bases unmatched to any gene: 8. CDR3 length: 17 amino acids. The CDR3 DNA reads TGTGCCAGTAGTATAGAAGCTAGCGGCGGGGGGACAGATACGCAGTATTTT. Residues: CASSIEASGGGTDTQYF. Complete variable domain (other parts from reference TRBV19 and TRBJ2-3): DGGITQSPKYLFRKEGQNVTLSCEQNLNHDAMYWYRQDPGQGLRLIYYSQIVNDFQKGDIAEGYSVSREKKESFPLTVTSAQKNPTAFYLCASSIEASGGGTDTQYFGPGTRLTVL.

In its sample, this clonotype was seen many times. This rearrangement joins TRBV18 to TRBJ1-1; no firm D call. The CDR3 loop spans 15 amino acids. Per the germline V gene, CDR1 is KGHSH and CDR2 is LQKENI. The V end lost 6 bases, the J end lost 1 base, and 15 bases lay between the germline ends. In DNA form, the CDR3 reads TGTGCCAGCTCCCGAGACCAGGTGAGGAACACTGAAGCTTTCTTT. Encoded protein: CASSRDQVRNTEAFF.

The table lists this clonotype with many counts. This chain links TRBV28 with TRBJ2-7, with TRBD1 matching 11 bases. This CDR3 comprises 15 residues. Per germline, CDR1 MDHEN and CDR2 SYDVKM. V lost 10 bases and J lost 5; bases outside the gene matches: 13. CDR3: CATTSVGQGAHEQYF. CDR3 in DNA: TGTGCCACCACATCAGTTGGACAGGGGGCACACGAGCAGTACTTC.

This clonotype showed up many times. The chain employs TRBV5-1 and TRBJ2-3, with TRBD1 identical over 9 bases. This CDR3 spans 16 amino acids. Germline V lookup: CDR1 SGHRS, CDR2 YFSETQ. The V gene end was trimmed by 4 bases and the J gene end by 1 base; junction bases not matched to a gene: 7. The CDR3 region has the DNA TGCGCCAGCAGCCGACAGGGGGAAGTAGGCACAGATACGCAGTATTTT. It encodes CASSRQGEVGTDTQYF.

As for this clonotype: A much larger clone is a single base away; this may be a read error. The chain has TRBV29-1 and TRBJ2-1; 7 bases align to TRBD1. Looked up from germline, CDR1 is SQVTM and CDR2 is ANQGSEA. The CDR3 loop spans 15 amino acids. As DNA, the CDR3 is TGCAGCGTTGCTCGGTTTGGGACAGCCTACAATGAGCAGTCCTTC. This sequence encodes CSVARFGTAYNEQSF.

This clonotype was detected many times. V usage is TRBV11-2 and J usage is TRBJ1-6; TRBD1 matches at 10 bases. Trimming removed 5 bases from V and 6 bases from J; junction bases left unmatched: 4. Per germline, CDR1 SGHAT and CDR2 FQNNGV. The CDR3 spans 15 residues. CDR3 amino acids: CASSETGGSNSPLHF. The DNA for the CDR3 is TGTGCCAGCAGCGAGACAGGGGGCTCTAATTCACCCCTCCACTTT. The full variable domain, with the rest looked up from reference TRBV11-2 and TRBJ1-6, is EAGVAQSPRYKIIEKRQSVAFWCNPISGHATLYWYQQILGQGPKLLIQFQNNGVVDDSQLPKDRFSAERLKGVDSTLKIQPAKLEDSAVYLCASSETGGSNSPLHFGNGTRLTVT.

This clonotype was counted between two and nine times. This chain connects TRBV20-1 to TRBJ1-5; a weak D match, TRBD1 (6 bases). Germline CDR1 reads DFQATT; CDR2 reads SNEGSKA (reference sequence). The CDR3 has 14 residues. Trimming took 3 bases from V and 3 from J, leaving 12 bases between them. The CDR3 spells CSASKGDLNQPQHF. The CDR3 DNA follows: TGCAGTGCTAGTAAGGGGGACCTCAATCAGCCCCAGCATTTT.

This clonotype was recorded many times. The V call is TRBV6-1, the J call TRBJ1-5, with a tentative D call TRBD1 (5 bases). V lost 7 bases, J lost 0 bases, and 10 bases lay in between. The CDR3 runs to 14 residues. Germline values: CDR1 MNHNS, CDR2 SASEGT. Here the CDR3 reads CASIAGLSNQPQHF. CDR3 in DNA: TGTGCCAGCATTGCAGGGCTTAGCAATCAGCCCCAGCATTTT.

The V gene is TRBV4-1, the J gene TRBJ2-1, with D possibly TRBD1 on 5 matching bases. The germline V gene has CDR1 MGHRA and CDR2 YSYEKL. V was clipped by 3 bases and J by 7 bases, with 10 bases between them. This CDR3 has 13 amino acids. CDR3 loop: CASSHHRQNEQFF. The CDR3, as DNA: TGCGCCAGCAGCCACCACAGGCAAAATGAGCAGTTCTTC.